This T cell receptor (beta chain) was recovered during a study of blood T cell repertoires in COVID-19. Study details: Acute-phase and convalescent COVID-19 samples originated in the United States, Italy and Spain. PBMCs, B-cell-depleted T cells, or T cells were the source of the cDNA or gDNA that made up the material.

Libraries were prepared by immunoSEQ multiplex PCR; TCRdb keeps only in-frame clonotypes and omits some of them. Here the sample spans 150,000 to 200,000 clones, around four fifths being singletons. The CDR3 sequence is 13 residues long. V was trimmed by 4 bases and J by 0 bases, leaving 9 bases between them. Germline lookup yields CDR1 SQVTM and CDR2 ANQGSEA. The clonotype was recovered from a woman in her seventies with COVID-19, enrolled during active disease. Sequencing was performed on peripheral blood. The V and J genes are TRBV29-1 and TRBJ1-1; no reliable D call. CDR3 amino acids: CSVAGLMNTEAFF. The CDR3 DNA sequence: TGCAGCGTTGCTGGGCTCATGAACACTGAAGCTTTCTTT.